This T cell receptor beta chain was recorded in a study of T cells after yellow fever vaccination. Template-switching 5'RACE yielded the TCR cDNA; a universal primer site and UMIs were added in the process. One entry per CDR3 protein results from TCRdb running MiXCR on the 5' RACE reads. Found here are 350,000 to 450,000 distinct CDR3 sequences, roughly 20% of them singletons; the top ten hold 18%. Details on this clonotype: Antigen: not known.

The germline V gene has CDR1 LNHNV and CDR2 YYDKDF (reference sequence). V was pared by 5 bases and J by 7 bases, with 5 bases of the junction left unmatched. This CDR3 comprises 13 residues. Study conclusions and caveats: The secondary T-cell response peaked on day 5, not day 15, but was weaker. The presence of abundant clonotypes contaminating from the bulk population was possible in FACS-sorted repertoires.

The origin of this receptor is a man between 18 and 35 years old who received the YFV17D yellow fever vaccine. The chain is built from TRBV15 and TRBJ1-1, with 9 bases aligning to TRBD1. The sequenced sample was PBMCs, obtained before the yellow fever booster vaccination. CDR3 residues: CATSPRTGDEAFF. The CDR3 DNA reads as TGTGCCACCAGCCCTCGGACAGGGGATGAAGCTTTCTTT.